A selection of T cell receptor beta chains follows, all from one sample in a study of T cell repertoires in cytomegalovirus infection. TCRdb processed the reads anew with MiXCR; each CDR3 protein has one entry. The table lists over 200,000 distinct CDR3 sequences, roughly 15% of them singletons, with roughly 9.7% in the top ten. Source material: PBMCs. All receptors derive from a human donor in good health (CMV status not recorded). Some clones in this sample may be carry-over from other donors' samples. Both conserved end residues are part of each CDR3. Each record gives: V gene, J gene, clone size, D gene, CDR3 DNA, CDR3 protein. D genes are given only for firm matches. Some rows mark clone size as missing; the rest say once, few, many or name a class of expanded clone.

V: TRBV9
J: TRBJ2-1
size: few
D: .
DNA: TGTGCCAGCAGCGTTAGAGAGGCGGGTTTGATCAATGAGCAGTTCTTC
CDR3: CASSVREAGLINEQFF

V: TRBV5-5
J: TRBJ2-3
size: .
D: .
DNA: TGTGCCAGCAGACAAACTAGGGGGGGCCTAACAGATACGCAGTATTTT
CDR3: CASRQTRGGLTDTQYF

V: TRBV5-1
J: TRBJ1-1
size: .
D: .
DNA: TGCGCCAGCAGCTTCGGGGGGAAGAACACTGAAGCTTTCTTT
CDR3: CASSFGGKNTEAFF

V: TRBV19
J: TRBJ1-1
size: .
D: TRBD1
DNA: TGTGCCAGTAGGACGAACCGGGACAGGGGCTTATTAGGCACTGAAGCTTTCTTT
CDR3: CASRTNRDRGLLGTEAFF

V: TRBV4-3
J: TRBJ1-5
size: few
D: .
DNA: TGCGCCAGCAGCCAAGATAGGCAGGAAAATCAGCCCCAGCATTTT
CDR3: CASSQDRQENQPQHF

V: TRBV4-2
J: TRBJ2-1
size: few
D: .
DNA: TGTGCCAGCAGCCCCACTTCGGACAATGAGCAGTTCTTC
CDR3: CASSPTSDNEQFF

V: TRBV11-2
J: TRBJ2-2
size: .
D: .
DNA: TGTGCCAGCAGCTTCGGTGTGTGGGGGGAGCTGTTTTTT
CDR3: CASSFGVWGELFF

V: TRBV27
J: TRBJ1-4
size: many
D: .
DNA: TGTGCCAGCAGTTTATTCTCCGGGGGTGCGACTAATGAAAAACTGTTTTTT
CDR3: CASSLFSGGATNEKLFF

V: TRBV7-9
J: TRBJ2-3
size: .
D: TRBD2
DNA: TGTGCCAGCAGCCCCAAGCGGGACTACACAGATACGCAGTATTTT
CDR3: CASSPKRDYTDTQYF

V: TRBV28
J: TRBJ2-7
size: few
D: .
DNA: TGTGCCAGCAGCCCCCCTTCGGGTTCGAAGCAGTACTTC
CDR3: CASSPPSGSKQYF

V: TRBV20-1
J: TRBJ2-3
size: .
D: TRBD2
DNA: TGCAGTGCTACCCGGCTAGCGGGGGCCACAGATACGCAGTATTTT
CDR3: CSATRLAGATDTQYF

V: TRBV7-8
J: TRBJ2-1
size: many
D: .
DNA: TGTGCCAGCAGCCCGGGACTGAGGGATGAGCAGTTCTTC
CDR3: CASSPGLRDEQFF

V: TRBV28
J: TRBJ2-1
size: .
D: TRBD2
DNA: TGTGCCAGCACACCACGAGGGACTAGCGGGAGGGGGAATGAGCAGTTCTTC
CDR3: CASTPRGTSGRGNEQFF

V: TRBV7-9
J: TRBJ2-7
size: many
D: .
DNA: TGTGCCAGCAGCTCCTCGGCCGGGGGCGAGCAGTACTTC
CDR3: CASSSSAGGEQYF

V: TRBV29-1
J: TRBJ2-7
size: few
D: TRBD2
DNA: TGCAGCGTGAAGATTAGCGGGCCCGGACCGAGCGAGCAGTACTTC
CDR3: CSVKISGPGPSEQYF

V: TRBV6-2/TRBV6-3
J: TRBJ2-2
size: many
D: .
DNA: TGTGCCAGCAGTCCTACTACCTTGGGCGGGGAGCTGTTTTTT
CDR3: CASSPTTLGGELFF

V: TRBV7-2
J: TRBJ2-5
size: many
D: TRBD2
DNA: TGTGCCAGCAGTTGGTCAGCGGGGGGCGAGACCCAGTACTTC
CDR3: CASSWSAGGETQYF

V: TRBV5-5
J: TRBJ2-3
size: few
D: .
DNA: TGTGCCAGCAGGCGGACCGGGACCAGTCTCACAGATACGCAGTATTTT
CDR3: CASRRTGTSLTDTQYF

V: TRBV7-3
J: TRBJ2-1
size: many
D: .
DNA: TGTGCCAGCAGCTCGAACGGTGCTAGGGGGGGTGAGCAGTTCTTC
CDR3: CASSSNGARGGEQFF

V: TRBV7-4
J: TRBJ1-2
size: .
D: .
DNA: TGTGCCAGCAGCCGACCCGAGGGGTCGGGCGGCTACACCTTC
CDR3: CASSRPEGSGGYTF

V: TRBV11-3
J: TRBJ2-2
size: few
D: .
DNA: TGTGCCAGCAGCTTAGAGATCGGCACCTTGAACACCGGGGAGCTGTTTTTT
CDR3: CASSLEIGTLNTGELFF

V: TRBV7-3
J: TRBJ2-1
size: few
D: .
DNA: TGTGCCAGCAGCCCATCATTACGGGAACTTGGGCGGGAGCAGTTCTTC
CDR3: CASSPSLRELGREQFF

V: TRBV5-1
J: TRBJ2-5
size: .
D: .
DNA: TGCGCCAGCAGCTTGGCTCTGGCAGCACAAGAGACCCAGTACTTC
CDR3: CASSLALAAQETQYF

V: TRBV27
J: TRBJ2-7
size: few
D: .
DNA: TGTGCCAGCACTTCCAGGGTTTACACCTACGAGCAGTACTTC
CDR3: CASTSRVYTYEQYF

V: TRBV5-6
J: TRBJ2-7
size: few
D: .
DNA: TGTGCCAGCAGCCTCTTGGGGGGAACGGAGAACGAGCAGTACTTC
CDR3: CASSLLGGTENEQYF

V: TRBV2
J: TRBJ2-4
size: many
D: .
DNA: TGTGCCAGCAGTGAACGGACGGCTCTAGCCAAAAACATTCAGTACTTC
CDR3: CASSERTALAKNIQYF

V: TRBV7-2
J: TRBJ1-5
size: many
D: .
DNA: TGTGCCAGCAGCTTAGCGTCTGCGGGGGCGAATCAGCCCCAGCATTTT
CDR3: CASSLASAGANQPQHF